A single sample gave rise to the 27 T cell receptor beta chains below, sequenced in a study of blood T cell repertoires in COVID-19. Produced via immunoSEQ multiplex PCR; TCRdb's table is partial and in-frame only. The table includes 250,000 to 300,000 clones, 89% detected once. Input material: peripheral blood. The origin of the receptors is a woman aged 55-69 years with acute or convalescent COVID-19.

This chain links TRBV29-1 with TRBJ2-1, with D perhaps matching TRBD1 (5 bases). Germline CDR1 SQVTM, CDR2 ANQGSEA. This CDR3 contains 13 residues. The V and J ends lost 4 bases and 4 bases respectively, with 11 bases between them. DNA of the CDR3: TGCAGCGTTGGCCCCCGACAGTACAATGAGCAGTTCTTC. Translating it yields CSVGPRQYNEQFF.

The chain couples TRBV19 to TRBJ2-2; D call uncertain. Germline assignment: CDR1 LNHDA and CDR2 SQIVND (reference sequence). This CDR3 has 12 residues. Trimming shortened V by 3 bases and J by 4 bases, and 3 bases separated the two germline ends. CDR3 region: CASSIRTGELFF. CDR3 sequence (DNA): TGTGCCAGTAGTATTCGCACCGGGGAGCTGTTTTTT.

V and J are TRBV28 and TRBJ2-5; 10 bases are shared with TRBD1. Per germline, CDR1 MDHEN and CDR2 SYDVKM. The V gene end was trimmed by 4 bases and the J gene end by 7 bases; junction bases not matched to a gene: 6. This CDR3 contains 14 residues. CDR3 DNA sequence: TGTGCCAGCAGTTATCCGGACAGGGGGGGGACCCAGTACTTC. Its protein is CASSYPDRGGTQYF.

This chain uses TRBV11-2 with TRBJ2-2; tentatively, D is TRBD2 (6 bases). CDR3 size: 17 residues. Trimming shortened V by 5 bases and J by 2 bases, and 18 bases separated the two germline ends. Per the germline V gene, CDR1 is SGHAT and CDR2 is FQNNGV. The CDR3 region is CASSRIPGTPNTGELFF. The DNA of the CDR3 is TGTGCCAGCAGCCGTATTCCCGGGACTCCTAACACCGGGGAGCTGTTTTTT.

The chain has TRBV7-6 and TRBJ1-2, with TRBD1 identical over 7 bases. Trimming cost V 5 bases and J 5 bases; bases outside gene matches: 11. CDR3 length: 15 residues. The germline gives CDR1 SGHVS, CDR2 FNYEAQ. DNA for the CDR3: TGTGCCAGCAGCCCCGAACAGGGGCGGATGTATGGCTACACCTTC. Protein: CASSPEQGRMYGYTF.

V is TRBV4-2 and J is TRBJ2-1; 11 bases are a match to TRBD2. The CDR3 covers 16 residues. Trimming cost V 3 bases and J 2 bases; bases outside gene matches: 3. Per germline, CDR1 LGHNA and CDR2 YNFKEQ. The CDR3 sequence is CASSQTTSGAYNEQFF. CDR3 sequence (DNA): TGTGCCAGCAGCCAGACGACTAGCGGGGCCTACAATGAGCAGTTCTTC.

The genes are TRBV4-2 and TRBJ1-2; the match to TRBD1 covers 10 bases. Germline V gene data show CDR1 as LGHNA and CDR2 as YNFKEQ. V was clipped by 1 base and J by 4 bases; unmatched bases: 3. CDR3 size: 15 residues. The CDR3 DNA reads TGTGCCAGCAGCCAAGCCGGACAGGGGGTCTATGGCTACACCTTC. Translating it yields CASSQAGQGVYGYTF.

The CDR3, as DNA: TGTGCCAGCAGCTTGGGGTCGGCCGGGGAGCTGTTTTTT. Its translation is CASSLGSAGELFF. The chain employs TRBV5-4 and TRBJ2-2; D gene unclear. CDR1 is SGHNT and CDR2 is YYREEE in the germline V gene (reference sequence). Trimming stripped 0 bases from V and 6 bases from J, with 6 bases between. The CDR3 loop spans 13 amino acids.

The V and J genes are TRBV6-5 and TRBJ1-1; 8 nucleotides agree with TRBD1. This CDR3 region has 15 residues. Germline V gene lookup returns CDR1 MNHEY and CDR2 SVGAGI. V shed 7 bases and J 8 bases; nucleotides not matched to a gene: 15. CDR3 sequence: CASIRDRRTGGEAFF. DNA for the CDR3: TGTGCCAGCATCCGGGACAGGAGGACTGGGGGGGAAGCTTTCTTT.

The sample holds one count of this clone. The gene calls are TRBV7-8 and TRBJ2-2; D call uncertain. This CDR3 has 15 residues. Trimming took off 0 bases at V and 6 bases at J, with 11 bases between the two ends. Per germline, CDR1 SGHVS and CDR2 FQNEAQ. CDR3 protein: CASSLANSQPGELFF. DNA for the CDR3: TGTGCCAGCAGCTTAGCGAACTCGCAACCCGGGGAGCTGTTTTTT.

The genes are TRBV27 and TRBJ2-1; D possibly corresponds to TRBD1 (6 bases). The germline V and J ends were trimmed by 3 bases and 9 bases, with 15 bases remaining between them. The CDR3 loop spans 14 amino acids. Germline lookup yields CDR1 MNHEY and CDR2 SMNVEV (reference sequence). The CDR3 here is CASSFLQGITEQFF. DNA for the CDR3: TGTGCCAGCAGTTTCTTACAGGGAATCACTGAGCAGTTCTTC.

CDR3 coding DNA: TGCGCCAGCAGCGCGAATTCCGGGACAGGGCTGAAAGCTTTCTTT. Translating gives CASSANSGTGLKAFF. The chain links TRBV5-1 to TRBJ1-1; 9 bases line up with TRBD1. Germline CDR1 reads SGHRS; CDR2 reads YFSETQ. CDR3 length: 15 residues. V gave up 4 bases and J gave up 9 bases; unmatched junction bases: 13.

The V call is TRBV29-1, the J call TRBJ2-6; no clear D gene. V lost 2 bases and J 1 base, leaving 6 bases between the germline ends. Germline CDR1 reads SQVTM; CDR2 reads ANQGSEA. This CDR3 has 14 amino acids. The CDR3 bases are TGCAGCGTTGAATTGTCGTCTGGGGCCAACGTCCTGACTTTC. This codes for CSVELSSGANVLTF.

CDR3 residues: CAWREGASGTNEQFF. The CDR3 nucleotides are TGTGCCTGGAGGGAGGGGGCTAGCGGGACCAATGAGCAGTTCTTC. The rearrangement uses TRBV30 and TRBJ2-1; TRBD2 agrees at 9 bases. Unmatched junction bases numbered 9, after V lost 3 bases and J lost 6 bases. The CDR3 extends over 15 amino acids. Germline lookup yields CDR1 GTSNPN and CDR2 SVGIG (reference sequence).

The chain has TRBV27 and TRBJ1-5; TRBD1 agrees at 9 bases. CDR1 is MNHEY and CDR2 is SMNVEV in the germline V gene (reference sequence). The CDR3 has 16 amino acids. The ends lost 6 bases at V and 5 bases at J; junction bases unmatched: 11. In DNA form, the CDR3 reads TGTGCCAGCAGCCGCCCCGGGACAGGGCGGGATCAGCCCCAGCATTTT. It specifies CASSRPGTGRDQPQHF.

This clone was found once. The chain recombines TRBV6-5 with TRBJ2-1, with 7 nucleotides matching TRBD2. CDR1 and CDR2 (germline): MNHEY, SVGAGI. The V segment lost 8 bases and the J segment 4 bases; nucleotides outside the gene matches: 11. The CDR3 sequence is 15 residues long. The CDR3 DNA is TGTGCCAGCTCCGTCGGGCTAGCGGAATACAATGAGCAGTTCTTC. Its protein is CASSVGLAEYNEQFF.

This chain connects TRBV30 to TRBJ2-5; TRBD2 matches 14 bases. The V gene end was trimmed by 0 bases and the J gene end by 5 bases; junction bases not matched to a gene: 14. CDR1 is GTSNPN and CDR2 is SVGIG in the germline V gene (reference sequence). The CDR3 contains 19 residues. CDR3 nucleotides: TGTGCCTGGAGTGTAAGGAGACTAGCGGGAGGGCTGAGGACGGAGACCCAGTACTTC. Translating it yields CAWSVRRLAGGLRTETQYF.

The chain links TRBV2 to TRBJ1-3; D unresolved. The germline gives CDR1 SNHLY, CDR2 FYNNEI. CDR3 size: 14 residues. The ends were cut back, 4 bases at V and 1 base at J, with 8 bases in the middle. The DNA of the CDR3 is TGTGCCAGCAGTGGATCCGGGTCTGGAAACACCATATATTTT. It encodes CASSGSGSGNTIYF.

J is TRBJ1-2 and V is TRBV30, with TRBD1 matching 7 bases. Trimming removed 5 bases from V and 1 base from J; junction bases left unmatched: 4. CDR1 GTSNPN and CDR2 SVGIG come from the germline V gene (reference sequence). The CDR3 has 13 amino acids. In DNA, the CDR3 is TGTGCCTGGGGACAGGCGAATAACTATGGCTACACCTTC. It encodes CAWGQANNYGYTF.

The genes are TRBV30 and TRBJ2-7, with D possibly being TRBD1 (6 bases). CDR3 length: 15 amino acids. Per germline, CDR1 GTSNPN and CDR2 SVGIG (reference sequence). V lost 4 bases and J lost 5, with 21 bases in between. CDR3 sequence (DNA): TGTGCCTGGACCCCGAAAAGCCTCAGGGGCCACGAGCAGTACTTC. This encodes CAWTPKSLRGHEQYF.

CDR3 residues: CASSDRVGNQPQHF. The CDR3 nucleotides read TGTGCCAGTAGTGACAGGGTTGGGAATCAGCCCCAGCATTTT. The chain combines TRBV19 with TRBJ1-5; 7 positions match TRBD1. CDR3 size: 14 residues. Trimming removed 5 bases from V and 4 bases from J; junction bases left unmatched: 5. The V gene's germline CDR1 is LNHDA and CDR2 SQIVND (reference sequence).

V gene TRBV5-8 combines with J gene TRBJ1-2; D possibly corresponds to TRBD1 (6 bases). The CDR3 totals 14 residues. The germline V gene encodes CDR1 SGHTS and CDR2 YDEGEE. V was clipped by 6 bases and J by 5 bases, with 17 bases between them. CDR3 DNA sequence: TGTGCCAGCACCCGGGGCCAGGGGCGATATGGCTACACCTTC. Protein product: CASTRGQGRYGYTF.

The rearrangement joins TRBV18 to TRBJ1-1; 8 bases are a match to TRBD1. V was clipped by 2 bases and J by 3 bases; unmatched bases: 2. Germline V lookup: CDR1 KGHSH, CDR2 LQKENI. This CDR3 has 14 amino acids. CDR3 amino acids: CASSPGQGYTEAFF. The DNA for the CDR3 is TGTGCCAGCTCACCAGGACAGGGTTACACTGAAGCTTTCTTT.

V is TRBV5-4 and J is TRBJ2-2, with D possibly TRBD2 on 5 matching bases. Germline V gives CDR1 SGHNT, CDR2 YYREEE (reference sequence). The CDR3 consists of 16 residues. Trimming took off 1 base at V and 6 bases at J, with 16 bases between the two ends. The CDR3 coding sequence is TGTGCCAGCAGCTTGTACCGCCTCCGGGGATCCGGGGAGCTGTTTTTT. Its translation is CASSLYRLRGSGELFF.

The rearrangement joins TRBV6-5 to TRBJ2-2; 10 bases are a match to TRBD1. The germline gives CDR1 MNHEY, CDR2 SVGAGI. The CDR3 has 15 residues. Germline trimming cut 5 bases from V and 6 bases from J; bases unmatched to any gene: 6. The CDR3 DNA follows: TGTGCCAGCAGTCGTCCCGGGACAGGGGCCGGGGAGCTGTTTTTT. This gives the protein CASSRPGTGAGELFF.

This clone was seen a single time. The chain employs TRBV6-7 and TRBJ1-5; unclear D gene. TRBV6-7 is assigned to the ORF class and has an uncertain function. The CDR3 totals 13 residues. The germline V and J ends were trimmed by 7 bases and 4 bases, with 11 bases remaining between them. The CDR3 DNA sequence: TGTGCCAGCATCCTCCCCCGGAATCAGCCCCAGCATTTT. Protein sequence: CASILPRNQPQHF.

The chain joins TRBV6-5 to TRBJ1-2, with 8 bases matching TRBD1. After removal of 6 bases from V and 3 bases from J, the junction contained 6 bases not matched to a gene. The CDR3 length is 14 residues. Looked up from germline, CDR1 is MNHEY and CDR2 is SVGAGI. The CDR3 protein is CASRRLDRDYGYTF. CDR3 bases: TGTGCCAGCAGGCGCCTGGACAGGGACTATGGCTACACCTTC.